A selection of T cell receptor beta chains follows, all from one sample in a study of cytomegalovirus exposure and HLA in healthy donors. The table came from immunoSEQ multiplex PCR; TCRdb's copy has only in-frame clones and leaves some out. This table lists about 170,000 clones. The sequencing input was PBMCs. Source of these receptors: a woman in her sixties in good health and CMV-seronegative. The CDR3 runs from the conserved cysteine through the conserved F or W. The D gene is left open where the match is weak.

V gene: TRBV4-2; D gene: NA; J gene: TRBJ2-1; CDR3 DNA: TGTGCCAGCAGCCAAGATTCCCTACCTAGGGGGCAGTTCTTC; CDR3 protein: CASSQDSLPRGQFF
V gene: TRBV9; D gene: NA; J gene: TRBJ2-1; CDR3 DNA: TGTGCCAGCAGCGTAGAGGGGACTCCGGCTAATGAGCAGTTCTTC; CDR3 protein: CASSVEGTPANEQFF
V gene: TRBV6-5; D gene: NA; J gene: TRBJ2-7; CDR3 DNA: TGTGCCAGCAGTTCGTATTACGAGCAGTACTTC; CDR3 protein: CASSSYYEQYF
V gene: TRBV27; D gene: NA; J gene: TRBJ1-2; CDR3 DNA: TGTGCCAGCAGCTTCCGAGCTAACTATGGCTACACCTTC; CDR3 protein: CASSFRANYGYTF
V gene: TRBV5-1; D gene: TRBD1; J gene: TRBJ1-2; CDR3 DNA: TGCGCCAGCAGATCGACAGGGACGGACTATGGCTACACCTTC; CDR3 protein: CASRSTGTDYGYTF
V gene: TRBV6-1; D gene: NA; J gene: TRBJ2-3; CDR3 DNA: TGTGCCAGCATGATGTCCCTAGGCCCAGATACGCAGTATTTT; CDR3 protein: CASMMSLGPDTQYF
V gene: TRBV7-3; D gene: NA; J gene: TRBJ2-2; CDR3 DNA: TGTGCCAGCAGCCAAATTAACACCGGGGAGCTGTTTTTT; CDR3 protein: CASSQINTGELFF
V gene: TRBV2; D gene: NA; J gene: TRBJ1-1; CDR3 DNA: TGTGCCAGCACTTATCAGGTATACACTGAAGCTTTCTTT; CDR3 protein: CASTYQVYTEAFF
V gene: TRBV7-9; D gene: NA; J gene: TRBJ2-4; CDR3 DNA: TGTGCCAGCAGCTTCCAAGAGAGAGCCAAAAACATTCAGTACTTC; CDR3 protein: CASSFQERAKNIQYF
V gene: TRBV12-5; D gene: TRBD1; J gene: TRBJ1-5; CDR3 DNA: TGTGCTAGTGGTTTTCTCTCACAGGGGCGGCCCCAGCATTTT; CDR3 protein: CASGFLSQGRPQHF